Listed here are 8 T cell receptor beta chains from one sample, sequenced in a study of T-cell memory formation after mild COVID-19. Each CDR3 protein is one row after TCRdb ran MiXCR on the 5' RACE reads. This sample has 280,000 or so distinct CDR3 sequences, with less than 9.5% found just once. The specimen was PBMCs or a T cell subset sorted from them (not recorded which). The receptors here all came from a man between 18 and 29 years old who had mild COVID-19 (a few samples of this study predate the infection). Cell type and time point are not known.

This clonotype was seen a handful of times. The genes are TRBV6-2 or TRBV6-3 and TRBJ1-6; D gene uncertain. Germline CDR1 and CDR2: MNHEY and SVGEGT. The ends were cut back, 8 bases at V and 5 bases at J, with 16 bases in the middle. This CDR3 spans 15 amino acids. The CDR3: CASGAVYYDNSPLHF. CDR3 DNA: TGTGCCAGCGGCGCGGTGTACTATGATAATTCACCCCTCCACTTT.

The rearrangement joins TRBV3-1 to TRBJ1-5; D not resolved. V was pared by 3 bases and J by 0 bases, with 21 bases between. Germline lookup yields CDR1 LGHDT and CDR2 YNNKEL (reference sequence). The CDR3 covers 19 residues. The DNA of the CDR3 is TGTGCCAGCAGCCACCGACCCAAATACCCGGCTCATAGCAATCAGCCCCAGCATTTT. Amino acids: CASSHRPKYPAHSNQPQHF. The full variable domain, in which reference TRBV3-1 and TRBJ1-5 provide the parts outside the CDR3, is DTAVSQTPKYLVTQMGNDKSIKCEQNLGHDTMYWYKQDSKKFLKIMFSYNNKELIINETVPNRFSPKSPDKAHLNLHINSLELGDSAVYFCASSHRPKYPAHSNQPQHFGDGTRLSIL.

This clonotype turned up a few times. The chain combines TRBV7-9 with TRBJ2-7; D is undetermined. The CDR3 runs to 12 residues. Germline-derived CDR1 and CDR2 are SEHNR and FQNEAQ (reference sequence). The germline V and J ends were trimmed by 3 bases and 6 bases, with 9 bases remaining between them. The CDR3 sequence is CASSLYSGEQYV. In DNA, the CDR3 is TGTGCCAGCAGCTTGTACAGTGGCGAGCAGTACGTC.

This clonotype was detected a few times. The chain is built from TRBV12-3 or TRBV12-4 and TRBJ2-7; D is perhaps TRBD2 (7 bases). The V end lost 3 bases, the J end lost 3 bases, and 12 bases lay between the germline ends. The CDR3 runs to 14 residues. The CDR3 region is CASSLGGGHYEQYF. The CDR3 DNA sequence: TGTGCCAGCAGTTTGGGAGGGGGGCACTACGAGCAGTACTTC.

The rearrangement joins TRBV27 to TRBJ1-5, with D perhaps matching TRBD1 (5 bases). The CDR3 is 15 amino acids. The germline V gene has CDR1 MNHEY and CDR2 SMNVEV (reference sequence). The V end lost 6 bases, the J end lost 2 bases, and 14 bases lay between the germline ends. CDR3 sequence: CASRPTGRGNQPQHF. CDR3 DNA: TGTGCCAGCAGGCCCACAGGTCGCGGCAATCAGCCCCAGCATTTT.

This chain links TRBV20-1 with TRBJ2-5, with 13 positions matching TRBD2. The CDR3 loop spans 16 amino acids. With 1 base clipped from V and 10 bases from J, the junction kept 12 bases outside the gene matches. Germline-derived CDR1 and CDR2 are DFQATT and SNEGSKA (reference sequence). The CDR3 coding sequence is TGCAGTGCTAGAGGGGGGACTAGCGGGGCCTCCGGGAACCAGTACTTC. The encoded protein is CSARGGTSGASGNQYF.

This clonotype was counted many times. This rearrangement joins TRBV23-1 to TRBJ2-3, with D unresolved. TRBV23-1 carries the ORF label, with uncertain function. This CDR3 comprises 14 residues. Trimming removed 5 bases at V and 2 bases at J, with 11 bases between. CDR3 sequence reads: CASSGTAITDTQYF. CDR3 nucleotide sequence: TGCGCCAGCAGTGGTACAGCTATCACAGATACGCAGTATTTT.

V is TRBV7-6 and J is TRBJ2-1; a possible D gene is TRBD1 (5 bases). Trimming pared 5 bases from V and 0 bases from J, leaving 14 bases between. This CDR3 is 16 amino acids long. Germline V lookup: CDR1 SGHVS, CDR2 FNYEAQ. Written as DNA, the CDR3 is TGTGCCAGCAGCCACAGGACCCACAGCTCCTACAATGAGCAGTTCTTC. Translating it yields CASSHRTHSSYNEQFF. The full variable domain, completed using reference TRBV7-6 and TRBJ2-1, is GAGVSQSPRYKVTKRGQDVALRCDPISGHVSLYWYRQALGQGPEFLTYFNYEAQQDKSGLPNDRFSAERPEGSISTLTIQRTEQRDSAMYRCASSHRTHSSYNEQFFGPGTRLTVL.